This T cell receptor (beta chain) was captured in a study of CD8 T cells in ankylosing spondylitis. Study-wide points: With a CD8+ phenotype, disease-linked clones were relatively rare in peripheral blood. Characteristic, it appeared, of ankylosing spondylitis blood was a TCR beta motif of 7 or 8 highly homologous variants.

Quantitative 5'-RACE with molecular barcodes was used to make the TCR beta libraries. TCRdb analysed the 5' RACE reads with MiXCR anew, one entry per CDR3 protein. Here the sample spans hundreds of thousands of distinct CDR3 sequences, roughly 20% being singletons. V was cut by 4 bases and J by 3 bases, with 18 bases left in between. Per the germline V gene, CDR1 is KGHDR and CDR2 is SFDVKD. This CDR3 has 16 amino acids. This clonotype appeared many times. Antigen: not known. The rearrangement uses TRBV24-1 and TRBJ2-7, with D tentatively TRBD1 or TRBD2 (5 bases each). The sequenced sample was blood, either unsorted or a sorted T cell fraction (not recorded which). The TCR comes from a male donor with ankylosing spondylitis or in good health (not recorded which). Here the CDR3 reads CATSDKRKGPNYEQYV. In DNA, the CDR3 is TGTGCCACCAGTGACAAGAGGAAGGGACCGAACTACGAGCAGTACGTC.